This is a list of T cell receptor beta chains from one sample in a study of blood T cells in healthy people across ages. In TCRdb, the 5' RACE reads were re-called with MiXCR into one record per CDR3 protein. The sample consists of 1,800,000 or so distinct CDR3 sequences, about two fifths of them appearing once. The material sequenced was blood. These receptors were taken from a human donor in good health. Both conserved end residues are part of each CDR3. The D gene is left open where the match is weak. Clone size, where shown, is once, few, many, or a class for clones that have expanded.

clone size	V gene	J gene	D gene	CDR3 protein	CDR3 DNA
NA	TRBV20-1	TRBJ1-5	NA	CSASHGNQPQHF	TGCAGTGCCTCACACGGCAATCAGCCCCAGCATTTT
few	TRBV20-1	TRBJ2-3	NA	CSARDLLSTDTQYF	TGCAGTGCTAGAGACCTCCTAAGCACAGATACGCAGTATTTT
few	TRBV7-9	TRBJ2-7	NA	CASGKAGSYEQYF	TGTGCCAGCGGGAAAGCAGGGTCGTACGAGCAGTACTTC
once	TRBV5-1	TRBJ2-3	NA	CTSSLDTDTQYF	TGCACCAGCAGCTTGGACACAGATACGCAGTATTTT
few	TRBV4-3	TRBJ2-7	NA	CASSQDTGTAYEQYF	TGCGCCAGCAGCCAAGATACAGGGACGGCCTACGAGCAGTACTTC
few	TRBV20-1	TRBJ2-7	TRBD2	CSAISSGGSFGYEQYF	TGCAGTGCTATCTCTAGCGGGGGGTCTTTTGGGTACGAGCAGTACTTC
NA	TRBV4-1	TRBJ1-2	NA	CASSPRTAPYGYTF	TGCGCCAGCAGCCCACGAACAGCGCCATATGGCTACACCTTC
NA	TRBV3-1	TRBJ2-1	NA	CASSQDLLNEQFF	TGTGCCAGCAGCCAAGACCTACTCAATGAGCAGTTCTTC
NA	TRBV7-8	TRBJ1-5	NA	CASSFPSDGVRNQPQHF	TGTGCCAGCAGCTTCCCGTCGGACGGAGTACGGAATCAGCCCCAGCATTTT
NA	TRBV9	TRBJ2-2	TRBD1	CARTLTGTGSTGELFF	TGTGCCCGCACCTTGACCGGGACAGGAAGTACCGGGGAGCTGTTTTTT
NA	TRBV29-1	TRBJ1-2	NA	CSVVDTGYGYTF	TGCAGCGTTGTGGACACAGGGTATGGCTACACCTTC